This T cell receptor beta chain was recorded in a study of OX40 agonist ivuxolimab in advanced cancers. About the research overall: Of the patients, three showed partial responses, one with hepatocellular carcinoma and two with cutaneous melanoma. Points from the study as a whole: CD8+ T cells (on average) carried more expanded clones than CD4+ T cells. Partial responders at 0.1-3.0 mg/kg had among the lowest clonal expansion.

The CDR3 totals 13 residues. V gave up 8 bases and J gave up 2 bases, with 12 bases separating them. Germline CDR1 and CDR2: MGHRA and YSYEKL. The repertoire was sequenced with immunoSEQ multiplex PCR; TCRdb's copy has only in-frame clones and lacks some. The table shows roughly 100,000 clones, with around 95% occurring only once. Details on this clone: The antigen remains unidentified.

The sequence was obtained from an adult with an advanced solid tumor such as melanoma, head and neck, liver or kidney cancer. The gene calls are TRBV4-1 and TRBJ1-1; D unresolved. The sample in question was CD4+ or CD8+ T cells sorted from blood, obtained in a trial of the OX40 agonist ivuxolimab. CDR3 in DNA: TGCGCCAGCGGATGGACGCCTAACACTGAAGCTTTCTTT. This encodes CASGWTPNTEAFF.